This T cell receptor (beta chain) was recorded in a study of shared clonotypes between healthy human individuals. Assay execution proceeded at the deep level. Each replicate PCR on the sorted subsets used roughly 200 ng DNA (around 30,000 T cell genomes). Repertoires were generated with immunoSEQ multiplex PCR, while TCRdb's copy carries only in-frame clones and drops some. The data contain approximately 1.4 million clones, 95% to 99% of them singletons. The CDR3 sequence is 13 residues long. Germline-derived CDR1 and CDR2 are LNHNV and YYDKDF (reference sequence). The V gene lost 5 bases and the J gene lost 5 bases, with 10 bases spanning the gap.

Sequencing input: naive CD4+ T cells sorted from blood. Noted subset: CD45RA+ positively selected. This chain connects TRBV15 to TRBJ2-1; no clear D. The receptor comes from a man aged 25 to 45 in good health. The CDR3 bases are TGTGCCACCAGCCGTAGACGTAACAATGAGCAGTTCTTC. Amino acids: CATSRRRNNEQFF.